This T cell receptor (beta chain) was sequenced during a study of T-cell reconstitution after alpha-beta-depleted transplantation in children (dated by TCRdb to the mid-2010s). Concerning the study at large: T-cell immune reconstitution after TCRalphabeta/CD19-depleted allogeneic hematopoietic cell transplantation in children was quantitatively tracked in the study by means of TCR repertoire profiling.

The method was PCR. Data came from an Illumina HiSeq 2500. TCR libraries were prepared with molecular barcoding, using unique molecular identifiers to normalize TCRbeta repertoire quantification. TCRdb ran its own pipeline on the public reads, namely fastp trimming at Q25 and MiXCR clone calling, and kept in-frame beta chains. Each CDR3 protein appears once, grouped with its most common genes and DNA. Recorded for this sample are a few hundred thousand distinct CDR3 sequences; roughly 9% of them occurred a single time. The ten largest account for approximately 5.9% of the sample. CDR1 and CDR2 (MNHEY, SVGAGI) derive from the germline V gene. Trimming removed 2 bases from V and 0 bases from J, leaving 9 bases between the germline ends. The CDR3 holds 15 amino acids from the cysteine to the phenylalanine. Of all the DNA, just the CDR3 is kept, 45 bases in frame from base 1. This clonotype has ten or more counts. Its cognate antigen has yet to be identified. The sample holds no much larger clone one base away, and base qualities are not on file.

This sequence originates from a human donor who donated a stem cell graft to a child with acute lymphoblastic leukemia. Sequenced material: PBMCs from the stem cell graft donor, taken from the stem cell graft. The rearranged chain carries TRBV6-5 and TRBJ2-3; no D gene call is confident. The base sequence is TGTGCCAGCAGTTACGACGGGTCTAGCACAGATACGCAGTATTTT. The encoded protein is CASSYDGSSTDTQYF.